The entry below gives a single T cell receptor beta chain sequence along with its context. Participants were aged about 18 to 100 years, lived in about 26 US areas, and enrolled virtually. Study processing details: Estimation of nucleated cell counts relied on the amplification of reference gene primers. TCRdb's table, derived via immunoSEQ multiplex PCR, lists solely in-frame clones and lacks some. That table supplies the V and J calls and clone size; D and trimming were determined from the DNA. The sample comprises 200,000 to 300,000 clones, about 83% of which are singletons, and around 2% rests with the top ten. The sample is drawn from a study of blood T cell repertoires in COVID-19. CDR3 size: 13 residues. V was pared by 9 bases and J by 4 bases, with 15 bases between. Germline V gene sequence: CDR1 LNHDA, CDR2 SQIVND (reference sequence).

The TCR was taken from a woman in her forties or fifties who had recovered from COVID-19. This sequence joins TRBV19 and TRBJ1-1; D is possibly TRBD1 (6 bases). The sample taken for sequencing was PBMCs or T cells enriched from blood (not recorded which). The CDR3 region is CASSRGAGTEAFF. CDR3 DNA sequence: TGTGCCAGCTCCAGGGGCGCGGGCACTGAAGCTTTCTTT.